The TCR beta chain under discussion was sequenced for a study of control samples from healthy donors and cancer patients. The CDR3 covers 14 residues. V lost 7 bases and J lost 4; bases outside the gene matches: 8. Germline CDR1 SGHRS, CDR2 YFSETQ. Assay: immunoSEQ multiplex PCR; the TCRdb copy retains only in-frame clones and omits some. The sample includes about 150,000 clones, roughly 93% of them seen just once. V gene TRBV5-1 combines with J gene TRBJ1-3; 7 positions agree with TRBD1. Material: blood. The sequence was collected from a man between 18 and 35 years old in good health. The chain's CDR3 is CASRLDRAGNTIYF. CDR3 nucleotides: TGCGCCAGCCGCCTCGACAGGGCAGGAAACACCATATATTTT.